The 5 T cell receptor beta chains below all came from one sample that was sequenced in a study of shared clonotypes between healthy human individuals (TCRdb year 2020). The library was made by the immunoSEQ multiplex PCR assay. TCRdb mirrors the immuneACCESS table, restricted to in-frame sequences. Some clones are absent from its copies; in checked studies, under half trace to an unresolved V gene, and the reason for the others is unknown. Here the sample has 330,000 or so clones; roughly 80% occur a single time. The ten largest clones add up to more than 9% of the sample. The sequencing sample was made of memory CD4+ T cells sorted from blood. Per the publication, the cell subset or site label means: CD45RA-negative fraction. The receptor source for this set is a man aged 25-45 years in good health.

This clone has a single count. The CDR3 nucleotides read TGTGCCACCAGCAGAGAGTTAGCGGGAGGGTGGGGCAATGAGCAGTTCTTC. This encodes CATSRELAGGWGNEQFF. The chain combines TRBV15 with TRBJ2-1, with 11 bases fitting TRBD2. Germline CDR1 LNHNV, CDR2 YYDKDF (reference sequence). With V trimmed by 0 bases and J by 6 bases, 7 bases remained unmatched. The CDR3 loop spans 17 amino acids.

CDR3 amino acids: CASSYRLLAGGPGIQYF. For the CDR3, the DNA is TGTGCCAGCAGCTACAGATTACTAGCGGGAGGGCCGGGCATTCAGTACTTC. The chain combines TRBV7-9 with TRBJ2-4; 13 nucleotides align to TRBD2. The germline CDR1 and CDR2 sequences are SEHNR and FQNEAQ (reference sequence). There are 17 residues in the CDR3. V shed 4 bases, J shed 9 bases, and the junction held 12 bases outside the gene matches.

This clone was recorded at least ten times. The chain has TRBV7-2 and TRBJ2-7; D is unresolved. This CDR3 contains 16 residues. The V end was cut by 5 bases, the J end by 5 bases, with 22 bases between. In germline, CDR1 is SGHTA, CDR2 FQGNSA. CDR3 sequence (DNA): TGTGCCAGCAGCCCTCGGAGCCGTTCCCAATGGAACGAGCAGTACTTC. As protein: CASSPRSRSQWNEQYF.

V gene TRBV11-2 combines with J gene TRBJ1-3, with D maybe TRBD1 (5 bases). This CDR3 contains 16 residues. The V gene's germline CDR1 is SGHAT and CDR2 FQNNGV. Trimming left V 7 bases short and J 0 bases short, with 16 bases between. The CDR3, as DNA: TGTGCCAGCAACCTTGGGGCGGGCCTCTCTGGAAACACCATATATTTT. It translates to CASNLGAGLSGNTIYF.

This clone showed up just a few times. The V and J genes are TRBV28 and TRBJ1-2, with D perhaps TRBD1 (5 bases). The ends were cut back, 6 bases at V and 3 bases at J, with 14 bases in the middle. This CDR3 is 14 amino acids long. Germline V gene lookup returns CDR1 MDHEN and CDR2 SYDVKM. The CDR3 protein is CASRAPGPYYGYTF. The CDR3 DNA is TGTGCCAGCAGAGCTCCGGGGCCGTACTATGGCTACACCTTC.